This T cell receptor (beta chain) was recorded in a study of CD8 T cells in ankylosing spondylitis. TCRdb used MiXCR to reprocess the 5' RACE reads, holding one entry per CDR3 protein. Of hundreds of thousands of distinct CDR3 sequences detected, 25% to 30% appear once; the ten largest clones hold 6.6%. This clonotype occurred many times. As yet, its antigen is unknown. Study outcomes and limitations: Characteristic, it appeared, of ankylosing spondylitis blood was a TCR beta motif of 7 or 8 highly homologous variants.

The CDR3 runs to 14 residues. The ends lost 11 bases at V and 8 bases at J; junction bases unmatched: 14. The chain combines TRBV12-3 or TRBV12-4 with TRBJ2-2; TRBD2 agrees at 7 bases. This receptor was obtained from a male donor with ankylosing spondylitis or in good health (not recorded which). The sample comprised blood, either unsorted or a sorted T cell fraction (not recorded which). Here the CDR3 DNA reads TGTGCCTCAAACCCTGGGGGGGATAGTGGGGAGCTGTTTTTT. Residues: CASNPGGDSGELFF.